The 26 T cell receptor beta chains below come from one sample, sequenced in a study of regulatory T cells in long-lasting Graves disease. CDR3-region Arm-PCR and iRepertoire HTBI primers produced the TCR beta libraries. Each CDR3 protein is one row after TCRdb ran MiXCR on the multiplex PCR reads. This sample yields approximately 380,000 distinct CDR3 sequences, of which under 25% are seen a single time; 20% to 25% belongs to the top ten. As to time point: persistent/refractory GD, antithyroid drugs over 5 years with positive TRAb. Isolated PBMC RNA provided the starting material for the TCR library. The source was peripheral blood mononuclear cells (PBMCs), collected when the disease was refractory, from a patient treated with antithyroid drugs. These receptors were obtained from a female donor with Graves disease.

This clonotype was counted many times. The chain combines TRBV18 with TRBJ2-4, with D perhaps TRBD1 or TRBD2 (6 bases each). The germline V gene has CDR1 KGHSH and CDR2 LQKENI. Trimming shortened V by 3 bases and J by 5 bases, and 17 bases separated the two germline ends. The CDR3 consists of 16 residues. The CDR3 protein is CASSPRGPRTENIQYF. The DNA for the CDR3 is TGTGCCAGCTCACCTCGGGGGCCAAGGACAGAAAACATTCAGTACTTC.

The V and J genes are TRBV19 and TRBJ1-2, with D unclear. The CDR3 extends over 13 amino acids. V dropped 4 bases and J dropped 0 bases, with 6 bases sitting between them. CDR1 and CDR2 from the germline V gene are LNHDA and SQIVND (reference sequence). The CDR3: CASSTRTNYGYTF. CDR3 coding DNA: TGTGCCAGTAGTACTCGGACTAACTATGGCTACACCTTC.

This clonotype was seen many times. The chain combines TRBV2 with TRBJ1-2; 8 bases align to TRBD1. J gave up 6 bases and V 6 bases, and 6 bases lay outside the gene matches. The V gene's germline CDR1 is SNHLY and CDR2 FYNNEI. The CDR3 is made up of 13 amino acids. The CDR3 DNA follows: TGTGCCAGCAGACTCGGGACAGGCAATGGCTACACCTTC. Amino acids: CASRLGTGNGYTF.

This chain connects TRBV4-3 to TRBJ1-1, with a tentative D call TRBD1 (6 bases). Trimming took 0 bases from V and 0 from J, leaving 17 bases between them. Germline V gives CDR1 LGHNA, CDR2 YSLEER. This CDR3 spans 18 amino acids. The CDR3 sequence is CASSQDPPRGGLNTEAFF. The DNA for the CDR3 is TGCGCCAGCAGCCAAGATCCTCCCCGGGGGGGCTTGAACACTGAAGCTTTCTTT.

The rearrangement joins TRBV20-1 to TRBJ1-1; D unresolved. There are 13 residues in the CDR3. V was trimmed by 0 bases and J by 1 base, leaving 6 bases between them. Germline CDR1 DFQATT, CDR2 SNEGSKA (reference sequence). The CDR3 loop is CSARDGSNTEAFF. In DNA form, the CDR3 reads TGCAGTGCTAGAGACGGATCGAACACTGAAGCTTTCTTT.

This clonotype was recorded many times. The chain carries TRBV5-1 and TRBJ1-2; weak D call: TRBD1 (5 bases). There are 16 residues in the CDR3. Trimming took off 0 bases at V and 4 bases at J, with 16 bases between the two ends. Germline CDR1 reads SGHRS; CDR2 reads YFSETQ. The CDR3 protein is CASSLEEGRTSYGYTF. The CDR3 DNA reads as TGCGCCAGCAGCTTGGAGGAGGGGCGCACCAGCTATGGCTACACCTTC.

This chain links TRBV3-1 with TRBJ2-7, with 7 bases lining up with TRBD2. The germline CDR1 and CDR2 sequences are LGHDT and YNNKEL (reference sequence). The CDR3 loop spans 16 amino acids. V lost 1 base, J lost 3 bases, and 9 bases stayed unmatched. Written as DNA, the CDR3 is TGTGCCAGCAGCCAAGCAAAGGCTAGCGGTATCTACGAGCAGTACTTC. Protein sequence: CASSQAKASGIYEQYF.

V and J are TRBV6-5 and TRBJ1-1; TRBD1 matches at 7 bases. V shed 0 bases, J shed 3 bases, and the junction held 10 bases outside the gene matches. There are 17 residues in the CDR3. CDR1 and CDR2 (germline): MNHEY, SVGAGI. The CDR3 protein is CASSYSAGGGRDTEAFF. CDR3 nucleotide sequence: TGTGCCAGCAGTTACTCGGCAGGGGGAGGGAGAGACACTGAAGCTTTCTTT.

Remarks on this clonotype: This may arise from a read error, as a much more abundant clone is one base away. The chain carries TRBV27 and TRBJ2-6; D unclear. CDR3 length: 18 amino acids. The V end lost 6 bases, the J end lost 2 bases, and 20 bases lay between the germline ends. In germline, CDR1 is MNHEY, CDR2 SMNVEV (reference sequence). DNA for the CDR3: TGTGCCAGCAGACCAGCAGGAGTAGGTCTTGCTGGGGCCAACGTCCTGACTTTC. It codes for CASRPAGVGLAGANVLTF. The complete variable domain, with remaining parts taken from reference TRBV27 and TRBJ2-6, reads EAQVTQNPRYLITVTGKKLTVTCSQNMNHEYMSWYRQDPGLGLRQIYYSMNVEVTDKGDVPEGYKVSRKEKRNFPLILESPSPNQTSLYFCASRPAGVGLAGANVLTFGAGSRLTVL.

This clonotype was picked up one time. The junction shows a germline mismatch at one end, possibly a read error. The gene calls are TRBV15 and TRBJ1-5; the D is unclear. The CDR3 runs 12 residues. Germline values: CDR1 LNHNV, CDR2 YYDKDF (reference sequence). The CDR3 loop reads CVTSGRGQPQHF. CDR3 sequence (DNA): TGTGTCACCAGCGGACGGGGACAGCCCCAGCATTTT.

The CDR3 reads CASSRSGQGISTDTQYF. The CDR3 bases are TGTGCCAGCAGCCGATCCGGACAGGGGATTAGTACAGATACGCAGTATTTT. The rearrangement links TRBV7-2 to TRBJ2-3, with 9 bases that match TRBD1. There are 17 residues in the CDR3. V dropped 5 bases and J dropped 3; count of bases not matched to a gene: 12. Germline-derived CDR1 and CDR2 are SGHTA and FQGNSA.

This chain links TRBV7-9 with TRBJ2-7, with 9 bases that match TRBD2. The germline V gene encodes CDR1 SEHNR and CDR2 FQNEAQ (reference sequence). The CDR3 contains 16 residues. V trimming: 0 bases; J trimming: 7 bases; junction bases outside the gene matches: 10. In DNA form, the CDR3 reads TGTGCCAGCAGCTTAGCGCAAGGCGGGAGGGCCCATGAGCAGTACTTC. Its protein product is CASSLAQGGRAHEQYF.

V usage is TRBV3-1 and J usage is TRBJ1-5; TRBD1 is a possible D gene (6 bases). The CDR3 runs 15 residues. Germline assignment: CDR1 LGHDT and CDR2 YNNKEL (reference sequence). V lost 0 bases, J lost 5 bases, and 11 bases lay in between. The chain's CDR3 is CASSQDPRGDQPQHF. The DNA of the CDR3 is TGTGCCAGCAGCCAAGATCCCAGGGGCGATCAGCCCCAGCATTTT.

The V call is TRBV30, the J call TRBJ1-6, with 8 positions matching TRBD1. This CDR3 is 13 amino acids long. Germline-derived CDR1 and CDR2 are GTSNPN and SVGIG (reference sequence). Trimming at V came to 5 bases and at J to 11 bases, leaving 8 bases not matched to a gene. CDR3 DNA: TGTGCCTGGGGACAGGGAAGGGGGCCACCCCTCCACTTT. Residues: CAWGQGRGPPLHF.

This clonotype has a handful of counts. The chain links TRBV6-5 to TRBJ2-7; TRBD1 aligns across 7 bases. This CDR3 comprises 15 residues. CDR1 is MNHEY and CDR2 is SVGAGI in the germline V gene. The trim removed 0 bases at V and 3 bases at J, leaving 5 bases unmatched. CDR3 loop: CASSYSPRQGYEQYF. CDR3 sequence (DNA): TGTGCCAGCAGTTACTCTCCGAGACAGGGCTACGAGCAGTACTTC.

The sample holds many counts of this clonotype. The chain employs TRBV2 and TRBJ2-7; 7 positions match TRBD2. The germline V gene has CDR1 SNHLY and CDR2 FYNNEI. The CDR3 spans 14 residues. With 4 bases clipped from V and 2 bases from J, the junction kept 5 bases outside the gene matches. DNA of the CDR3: TGTGCCAGCAGTGGGTTACGGGGGGCCTACGAGCAGTACTTC. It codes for CASSGLRGAYEQYF. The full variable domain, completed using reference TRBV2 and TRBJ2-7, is EPEVTQTPSHQVTQMGQEVILRCVPISNHLYFYWYRQILGQKVEFLVSFYNNEISEKSEIFDDQFSVERPDGSNFTLKIRSTKLEDSAMYFCASSGLRGAYEQYFGPGTRLTVT.

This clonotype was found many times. The CDR3 DNA reads TGTGCCAGCAGTTACTCCCCCTACGAGCAGTACTTC. It encodes CASSYSPYEQYF. The genes are TRBV7-9 and TRBJ2-7; unclear D gene. Trimming removed 6 bases at V and 2 bases at J, with 8 bases between. Germline CDR1 reads SEHNR; CDR2 reads FQNEAQ (reference sequence). The CDR3 is 12 amino acids.

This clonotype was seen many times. CDR3 in amino acids: CASVTGSYGYTF. The DNA of the CDR3 is TGTGCCAGCGTCACAGGTTCCTATGGCTACACCTTC. The chain recombines TRBV6-1 with TRBJ1-2; TRBD1 might be the D (5 bases). Between the trimmed V and J ends, which lost 8 bases and 4 bases, there was a span of 11 bases. The CDR3 extends over 12 amino acids. Per the germline V gene, CDR1 is MNHNS and CDR2 is SASEGT.

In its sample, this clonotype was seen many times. The CDR3 here is CASSYRGRTSSYEQYF. The CDR3 region has the DNA TGTGCCAGCAGTTACCGTGGGAGGACAAGCTCCTACGAGCAGTACTTC. J is TRBJ2-7 and V is TRBV6-2 or TRBV6-3; TRBD2 is a possible D gene (6 bases). The ends were cut back, 2 bases at V and 0 bases at J, with 14 bases in the middle. CDR1 and CDR2 from the germline V gene are MNHEY and SVGEGT. The CDR3 length is 16 residues.

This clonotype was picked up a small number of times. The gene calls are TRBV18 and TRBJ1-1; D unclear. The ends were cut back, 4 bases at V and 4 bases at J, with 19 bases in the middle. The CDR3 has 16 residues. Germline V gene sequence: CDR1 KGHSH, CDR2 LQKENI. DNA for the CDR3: TGTGCCAGCTCACTTCTGTGGGATGCGGGCAGCACTGAAGCTTTCTTT. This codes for CASSLLWDAGSTEAFF.

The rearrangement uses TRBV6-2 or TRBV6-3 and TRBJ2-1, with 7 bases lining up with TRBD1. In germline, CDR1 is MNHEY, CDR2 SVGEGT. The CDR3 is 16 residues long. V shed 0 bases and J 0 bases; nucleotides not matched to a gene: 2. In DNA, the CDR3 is TGTGCCAGCAGTTACTCGACAGGGATCTCCTACAATGAGCAGTTCTTC. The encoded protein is CASSYSTGISYNEQFF.

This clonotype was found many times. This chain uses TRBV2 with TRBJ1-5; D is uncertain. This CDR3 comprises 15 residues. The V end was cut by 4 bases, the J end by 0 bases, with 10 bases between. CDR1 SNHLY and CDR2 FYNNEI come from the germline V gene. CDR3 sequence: CASSGRGSSNQPQHF. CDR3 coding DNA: TGTGCCAGCAGTGGTAGAGGATCTAGCAATCAGCCCCAGCATTTT.

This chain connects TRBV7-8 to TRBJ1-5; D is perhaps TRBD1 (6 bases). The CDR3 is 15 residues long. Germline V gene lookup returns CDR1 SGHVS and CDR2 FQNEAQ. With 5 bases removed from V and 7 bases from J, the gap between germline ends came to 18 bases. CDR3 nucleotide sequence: TGTGCCAGCAGCCCAAAGTGGGGGGCGGGACAGCCCCAGCATTTT. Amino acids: CASSPKWGAGQPQHF.

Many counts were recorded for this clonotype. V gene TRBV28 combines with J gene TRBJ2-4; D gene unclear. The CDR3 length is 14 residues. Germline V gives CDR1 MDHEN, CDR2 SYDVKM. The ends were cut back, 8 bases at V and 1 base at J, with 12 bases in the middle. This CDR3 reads CASETARAKNIQYF. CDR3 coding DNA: TGTGCCAGCGAGACGGCTAGGGCCAAAAACATTCAGTACTTC.

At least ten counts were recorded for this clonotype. CDR3 sequence reads: CSARVAGTTYGYTF. The CDR3 DNA is TGCAGTGCTAGAGTAGCCGGGACAACCTATGGCTACACCTTC. This chain connects TRBV20-1 to TRBJ1-2; a weak D match, TRBD1 (6 bases). The CDR3 runs 14 residues. Germline-derived CDR1 and CDR2 are DFQATT and SNEGSKA (reference sequence). Trimming shortened V by 1 base and J by 4 bases, and 13 bases separated the two germline ends.

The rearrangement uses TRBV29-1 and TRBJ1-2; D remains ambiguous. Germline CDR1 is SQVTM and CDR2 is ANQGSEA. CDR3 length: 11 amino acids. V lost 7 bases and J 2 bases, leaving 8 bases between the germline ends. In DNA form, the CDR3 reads TGCAGCGGCTCAGACAACTATGGCTACACCTTC. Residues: CSGSDNYGYTF.